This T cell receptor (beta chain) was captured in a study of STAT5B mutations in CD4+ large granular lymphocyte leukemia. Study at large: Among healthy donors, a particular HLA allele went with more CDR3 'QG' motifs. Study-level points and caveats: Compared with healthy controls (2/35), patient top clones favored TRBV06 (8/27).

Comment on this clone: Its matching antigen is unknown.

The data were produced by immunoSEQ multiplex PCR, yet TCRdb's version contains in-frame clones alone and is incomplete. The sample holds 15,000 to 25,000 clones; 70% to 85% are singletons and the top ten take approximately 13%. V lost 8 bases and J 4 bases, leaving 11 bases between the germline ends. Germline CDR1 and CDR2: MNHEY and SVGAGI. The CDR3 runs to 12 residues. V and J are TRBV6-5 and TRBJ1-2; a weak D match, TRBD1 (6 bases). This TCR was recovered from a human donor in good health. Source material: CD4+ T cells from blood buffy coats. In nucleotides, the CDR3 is TGTGCCAGCCGCCGAGGGGGCTATGGCTACACCTTC. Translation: CASRRGGYGYTF.